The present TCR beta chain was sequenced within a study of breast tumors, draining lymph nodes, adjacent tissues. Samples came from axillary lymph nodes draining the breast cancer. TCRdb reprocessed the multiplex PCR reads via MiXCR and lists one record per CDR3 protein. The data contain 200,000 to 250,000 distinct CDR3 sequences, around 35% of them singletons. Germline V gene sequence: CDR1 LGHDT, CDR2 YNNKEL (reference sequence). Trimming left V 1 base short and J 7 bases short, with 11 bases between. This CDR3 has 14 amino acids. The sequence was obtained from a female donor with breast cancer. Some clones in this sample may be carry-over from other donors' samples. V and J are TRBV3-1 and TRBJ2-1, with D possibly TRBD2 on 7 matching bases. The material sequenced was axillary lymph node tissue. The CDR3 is CASSQVGGGNEQFF. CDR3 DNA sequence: TGTGCCAGCAGCCAAGTAGGGGGGGGGAATGAGCAGTTCTTC.